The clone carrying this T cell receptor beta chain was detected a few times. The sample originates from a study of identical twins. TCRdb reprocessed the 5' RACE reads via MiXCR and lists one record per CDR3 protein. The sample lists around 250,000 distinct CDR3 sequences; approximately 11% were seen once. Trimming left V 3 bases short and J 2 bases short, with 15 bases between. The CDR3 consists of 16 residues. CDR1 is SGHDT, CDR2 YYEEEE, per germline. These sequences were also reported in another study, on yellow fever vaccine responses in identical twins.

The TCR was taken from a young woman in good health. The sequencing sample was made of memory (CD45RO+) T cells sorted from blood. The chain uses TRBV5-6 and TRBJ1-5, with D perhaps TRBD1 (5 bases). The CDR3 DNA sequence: TGTGCCAGCAGCTGGGGGGGTCCGATGGGCAATCAGCCCCAGCATTTT. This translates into CASSWGGPMGNQPQHF.